These T cell receptor beta chains were read from a single sample in a study of blood T cell repertoires in COVID-19. The assay was immunoSEQ multiplex PCR, and TCRdb's table has in-frame clones only and misses some. The sample has 90,000 or so clones; roughly 88% are singletons. The sample comprised peripheral blood. The source of these receptors is a man in his sixties with acute or convalescent COVID-19. Each CDR3 is given with its conserved first and last residue. The D gene is left open where the match is weak. Not every row has a clone size; where given, it reads once, few, many or a size class.

TRBJ2-7,-,15,TRBV7-6,TRBD1,CASSLEGTGNYEQYF,TGTGCCAGCAGCTTAGAAGGGACAGGGAACTACGAGCAGTACTTC
TRBJ1-1,-,14,TRBV6-6,-,CASSYSRGGSEAFF,TGTGCCAGCAGTTACTCACGGGGGGGCTCTGAAGCTTTCTTT
TRBJ2-1,-,16,TRBV3-1/TRBV3-2,TRBD2,CASSQSSGGSYNEQFF,TGTGCCAGCAGCCAATCTAGCGGGGGTTCTTACAATGAGCAGTTCTTC
TRBJ2-3,-,16,TRBV6-2/TRBV6-3,TRBD2,CASSWTSGGARDTQYF,TGTGCCAGCAGTTGGACTAGCGGGGGGGCCCGCGATACGCAGTATTTT
TRBJ2-5,once,15,TRBV19,TRBD2,CASSISASGGETQYF,TGTGCCAGTAGTATATCGGCTAGCGGGGGGGAGACCCAGTACTTC
TRBJ1-2,once,15,TRBV5-1,TRBD1,CASSWSPGQDYGYTF,TGCGCCAGCAGCTGGTCTCCGGGACAGGACTATGGCTACACCTTC
TRBJ1-4,-,15,TRBV7-2,-,CASSLGRSTNEKLFF,TGTGCCAGCAGCTTGGGGAGGTCAACTAATGAAAAACTGTTTTTT
TRBJ1-6,few,18,TRBV5-5,TRBD1,CASSLAGDRGMNNSPLHF,TGTGCCAGCAGCTTGGCCGGGGACAGGGGAATGAATAATTCACCCCTCCACTTT
TRBJ1-1,once,14,TRBV6-5,-,CATRSQQGPYEAFF,TGTGCCACCCGTTCACAGCAGGGCCCTTATGAAGCTTTCTTT
TRBJ1-5,-,15,TRBV25-1,-,CASSGQGSSNQPQHF,TGTGCCAGCAGTGGCCAGGGGAGTAGCAATCAGCCCCAGCATTTT
TRBJ1-3,-,13,TRBV28,-,CASSFSGRNTIYF,TGTGCCAGCAGTTTCTCGGGAAGAAACACCATATATTTT
TRBJ1-5,once,15,TRBV7-9,-,CASSLGQGKNQPQHF,TGTGCCAGCAGCTTAGGCCAGGGAAAAAATCAGCCCCAGCATTTT
TRBJ1-1,once,16,TRBV6-5,TRBD1,CASSYGTGTTNTEAFF,TGTGCCAGCAGTTACGGGACAGGGACCACGAACACTGAAGCTTTCTTT
TRBJ1-1,few,16,TRBV5-6,TRBD1,CASSWPNYRGQTEAFF,TGTGCCAGCAGCTGGCCCAACTACAGGGGGCAAACTGAAGCTTTCTTT
TRBJ2-7,few,14,TRBV6-5,TRBD1,CASSYKQGAGEQYF,TGTGCCAGCAGTTATAAACAGGGGGCGGGAGAGCAGTACTTC
TRBJ1-3,-,15,TRBV6-1,TRBD1,CASAWGQTFGNTIYF,TGTGCCAGCGCCTGGGGACAGACGTTTGGAAACACCATATATTTT
TRBJ2-3,-,18,TRBV6-1,TRBD1,CASSEGLFGTGVTDTQYF,TGTGCCAGCAGTGAAGGCTTATTCGGGACAGGGGTTACAGATACGCAGTATTTT
TRBJ1-1,-,14,TRBV28,-,CASSLPPPNTEAFF,TGTGCCAGCAGCCTACCACCCCCTAACACTGAAGCTTTCTTT
TRBJ1-5,-,15,TRBV27,TRBD1,CASRWDRDPTQPQHF,TGTGCCAGTCGTTGGGACAGGGACCCGACTCAGCCCCAGCATTTT
TRBJ2-1,-,14,TRBV19,-,CASTKGGEWNEQFF,TGTGCCAGTACCAAGGGGGGGGAGTGGAATGAGCAGTTCTTC
TRBJ2-3,-,15,TRBV7-9,TRBD1,CASSLGQGGKDTQYF,TGTGCCAGCAGCTTGGGACAGGGGGGGAAGGATACGCAGTATTTT
TRBJ2-5,-,15,TRBV5-1,-,CASSLRGWSRETQYF,TGCGCCAGCAGCTTGAGGGGGTGGAGTCGGGAGACCCAGTACTTC
TRBJ2-3,-,14,TRBV6-4,TRBD2,CATAREGRTDTQYF,TGTGCCACCGCCCGGGAGGGGCGTACAGATACGCAGTATTTT
TRBJ2-1,-,16,TRBV27,-,CASSLRLAGGYNEQFF,TGTGCCAGCAGTTTAAGGCTGGCAGGGGGGTACAATGAGCAGTTCTTC
TRBJ1-5,-,16,TRBV6-2/TRBV6-3,TRBD1,CASSSIDRGLNQPQHF,TGTGCCAGCAGTTCCATCGACAGGGGCCTCAATCAGCCCCAGCATTTT
TRBJ1-4,few,21,TRBV6-4,-,CASSDSQGPGEVAPTNEKLFF,TGTGCCAGCAGTGACTCACAGGGACCGGGCGAAGTCGCCCCAACTAATGAAAAACTGTTTTTT
TRBJ2-7,-,14,TRBV25-1,TRBD1,CASSGTGSAYEQYF,TGTGCCAGCAGTGGGACAGGGAGCGCCTACGAGCAGTACTTC
TRBJ1-5,many,13,TRBV18,-,CASSPYDGEPQHF,TGTGCCAGCTCACCATACGACGGAGAGCCCCAGCATTTT
TRBJ2-6,-,16,TRBV9,TRBD2,CASSPGGTSGANVLTF,TGTGCCAGCAGCCCGGGGGGGACCTCTGGGGCCAACGTCCTGACTTTC
TRBJ1-2,-,17,TRBV4-3,-,CASSQNSGQWVNYGYTF,TGCGCCAGCAGCCAGAACAGTGGCCAGTGGGTCAACTATGGCTACACCTTC
TRBJ2-7,-,12,TRBV28,-,CASSWPSYEQYF,TGTGCCAGTTCTTGGCCGTCCTACGAGCAGTACTTC
TRBJ2-1,-,15,TRBV7-9,TRBD1,CASSLGTGGTDEQFF,TGTGCCAGCAGCTTAGGGACAGGGGGAACAGATGAGCAGTTCTTC
TRBJ1-5,-,15,TRBV19,-,CASSIDPDRSTPQHF,TGTGCCAGTAGTATAGACCCGGACAGATCTACGCCCCAGCATTTT
TRBJ2-7,-,14,TRBV7-2,TRBD1,CASSPWTGEYEQYF,TGTGCCAGCAGCCCTTGGACAGGAGAATACGAGCAGTACTTC
TRBJ2-2,-,14,TRBV3-1/TRBV3-2,-,CASSPQAGTGELFF,TGTGCCAGCAGCCCCCAGGCAGGGACCGGGGAGCTGTTTTTT
TRBJ1-1,-,14,TRBV3-1/TRBV3-2,-,CASSQGASGIEAFF,TGTGCCAGCAGCCAAGGCGCTTCGGGGATTGAAGCTTTCTTT
TRBJ2-7,-,15,TRBV18,TRBD1,CASSVTGTDSYEQYF,TGTGCCAGCTCAGTTACCGGGACAGACTCCTACGAGCAGTACTTC
TRBJ2-1,-,15,TRBV11-3,-,CASSLDSGAYNEQFF,TGTGCCAGCAGCTTAGATTCCGGGGCCTACAATGAGCAGTTCTTC
TRBJ2-1,-,19,TRBV14,TRBD2,CASSQDRGLAGDPNNEQFF,TGTGCCAGCAGCCAAGATAGGGGACTAGCGGGGGACCCGAACAATGAGCAGTTCTTC
TRBJ2-1,-,15,TRBV11-3,-,CASSQTSVASGEQFF,TGTGCCAGCAGCCAGACCTCAGTGGCCTCAGGAGAGCAGTTCTTC
TRBJ1-5,-,17,TRBV10-3,TRBD1,CAISPGTGSVFNQPQHF,TGTGCCATCAGTCCCGGGACAGGGTCCGTATTCAATCAGCCCCAGCATTTT
TRBJ1-1,-,15,TRBV7-9,TRBD1,CASSADRDVGTEAFF,TGTGCCAGCAGCGCCGACAGGGATGTGGGTACTGAAGCTTTCTTT
TRBJ2-3,-,15,TRBV5-4,TRBD2,CASSFGTSGGDTQYF,TGTGCCAGCAGCTTCGGGACTAGCGGGGGAGATACGCAGTATTTT
TRBJ2-3,-,15,TRBV19,-,CASSIERSRTDTQYF,TGTGCCAGTAGTATAGAGAGATCCAGGACAGATACGCAGTATTTT
TRBJ2-2,-,15,TRBV5-1,-,CASSLVLGSPGELFF,TGCGCCAGCAGCTTGGTACTGGGTAGCCCCGGGGAGCTGTTTTTT
TRBJ1-1,once,16,TRBV5-1,TRBD1,CASSPGTGALNTEAFF,TGCGCCAGCAGCCCCGGGACAGGCGCCCTGAACACTGAAGCTTTCTTT
TRBJ1-6,-,14,TRBV5-1,-,CASSPPGLQAPLHF,TGCGCCAGCAGTCCCCCGGGACTTCAGGCACCCCTCCACTTT
TRBJ1-5,once,16,TRBV28,TRBD1,CASSLVPGTGNQPQHF,TGTGCCAGCAGTTTAGTTCCCGGGACAGGCAATCAGCCCCAGCATTTT
TRBJ1-1,few,15,TRBV5-4,TRBD1,CASSLATGKEIEAFF,TGTGCCAGCAGCTTGGCGACAGGGAAAGAAATTGAAGCTTTCTTT
TRBJ1-2,-,15,TRBV19,TRBD1,CASSFPGTGRYGYTF,TGTGCCAGTAGTTTCCCCGGGACAGGGCGCTATGGCTACACCTTC
TRBJ2-3,-,15,TRBV2,TRBD2,CASSAGLAGTDTQYF,TGTGCCAGCAGTGCCGGGCTAGCGGGGACAGATACGCAGTATTTT
TRBJ1-2,-,15,TRBV5-6,TRBD1,CASSFWDRPRGGYTF,TGTGCCAGCAGCTTCTGGGACAGGCCTCGCGGGGGCTACACCTTC
TRBJ1-4,-,14,TRBV7-9,TRBD1,CASNHGTGVEKLFF,TGTGCCAGCAACCATGGAACAGGGGTTGAAAAACTGTTTTTT
TRBJ1-6,-,18,TRBV5-6,TRBD1,CASSPGRDRESFFSPLHF,TGTGCCAGCAGCCCGGGGCGGGACAGGGAAAGTTTTTTTTCACCCCTCCACTTT
TRBJ1-2,-,12,TRBV5-4,-,CASSLDSGGYTF,TGTGCCAGCAGCTTGGATTCGGGGGGCTACACCTTC
TRBJ1-2,-,12,TRBV30,-,CAWSVYKRSYTF,TGTGCCTGGAGTGTATATAAGAGGAGCTACACCTTC
TRBJ1-5,few,15,TRBV30,TRBD1,CAWSDKGQSNQPQHF,TGTGCCTGGAGCGATAAGGGACAGTCAAATCAGCCCCAGCATTTT
TRBJ1-6,-,16,TRBV5-1,TRBD1,CASSRAPATGNSPLHF,TGCGCCAGCAGTCGAGCTCCGGCGACAGGGAATTCACCCCTCCACTTT
TRBJ2-2,-,12,TRBV19,-,CASRSYTGELFF,TGTGCCAGTAGGTCGTACACCGGGGAGCTGTTTTTT